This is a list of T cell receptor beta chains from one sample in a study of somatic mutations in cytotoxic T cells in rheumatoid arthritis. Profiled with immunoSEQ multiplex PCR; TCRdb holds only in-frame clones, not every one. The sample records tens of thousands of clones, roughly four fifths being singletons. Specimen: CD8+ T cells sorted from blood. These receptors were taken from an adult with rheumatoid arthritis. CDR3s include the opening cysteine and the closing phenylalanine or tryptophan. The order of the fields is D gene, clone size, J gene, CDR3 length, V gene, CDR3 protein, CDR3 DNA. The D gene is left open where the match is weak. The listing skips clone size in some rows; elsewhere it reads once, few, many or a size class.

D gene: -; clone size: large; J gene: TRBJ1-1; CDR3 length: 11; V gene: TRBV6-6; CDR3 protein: CASSPFGEAFF; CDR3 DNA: TGTGCCAGCAGTCCCTTTGGTGAAGCTTTCTTT
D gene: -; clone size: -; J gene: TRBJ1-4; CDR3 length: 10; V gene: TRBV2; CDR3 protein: CAGEGEKLFF; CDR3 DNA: TGTGCCGGTGAGGGTGAAAAACTGTTTTTT
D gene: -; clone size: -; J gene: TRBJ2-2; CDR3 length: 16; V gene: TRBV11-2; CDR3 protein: CASSLGWAENTGELFF; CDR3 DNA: TGTGCCAGCAGCTTAGGCTGGGCGGAGAACACCGGGGAGCTGTTTTTT
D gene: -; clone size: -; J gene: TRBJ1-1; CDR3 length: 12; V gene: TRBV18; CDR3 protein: CASSLGDTEAFF; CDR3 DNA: TGTGCCAGCTCACTGGGGGACACTGAAGCTTTCTTT
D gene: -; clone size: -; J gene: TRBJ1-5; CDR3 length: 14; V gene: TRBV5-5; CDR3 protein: CASSLAEYNQPQHF; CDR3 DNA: TGTGCCAGCAGCTTGGCAGAGTATAATCAGCCCCAGCATTTT
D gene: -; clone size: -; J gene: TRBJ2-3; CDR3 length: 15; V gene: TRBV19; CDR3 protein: CASSIARGRTDTQYF; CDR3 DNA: TGTGCCAGTAGTATAGCTAGAGGTAGGACAGATACGCAGTATTTT
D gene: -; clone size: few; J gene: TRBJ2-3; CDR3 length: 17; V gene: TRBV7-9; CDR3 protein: CASSLPMGWRDTDTQYF; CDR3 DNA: TGTGCCAGCAGCTTGCCGATGGGGTGGAGGGACACAGATACGCAGTATTTT
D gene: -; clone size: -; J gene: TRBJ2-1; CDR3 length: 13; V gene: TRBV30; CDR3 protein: CAWSVGPHSEQFF; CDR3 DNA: TGTGCCTGGAGTGTGGGTCCGCACAGTGAGCAGTTCTTC
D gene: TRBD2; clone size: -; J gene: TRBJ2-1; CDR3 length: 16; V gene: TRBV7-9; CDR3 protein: CASSTRLAGGYNEQFF; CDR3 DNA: TGTGCCAGCAGCACCCGACTAGCGGGAGGGTACAATGAGCAGTTCTTC
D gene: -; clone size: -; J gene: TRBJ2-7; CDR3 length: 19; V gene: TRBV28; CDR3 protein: CASSLYGAVVGGGSHEQYF; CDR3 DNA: TGTGCCAGCAGTTTATACGGTGCCGTCGTCGGGGGTGGTTCCCACGAGCAGTACTTC
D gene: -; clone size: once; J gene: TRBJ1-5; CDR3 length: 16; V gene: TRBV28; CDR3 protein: CASRYLQGDSNQPQHF; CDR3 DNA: TGTGCCAGCCGCTACCTCCAGGGAGATAGCAATCAGCCCCAGCATTTT
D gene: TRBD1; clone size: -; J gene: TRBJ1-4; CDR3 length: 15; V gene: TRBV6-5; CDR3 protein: CASRTHDRGPEKLFF; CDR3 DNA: TGTGCCAGCCGGACTCATGACAGGGGTCCTGAAAAACTGTTTTTT
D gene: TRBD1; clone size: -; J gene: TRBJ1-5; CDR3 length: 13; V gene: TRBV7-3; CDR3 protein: CASSLDRGSPQHF; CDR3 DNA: TGTGCCAGCAGCTTAGACAGGGGGTCCCCCCAGCATTTT
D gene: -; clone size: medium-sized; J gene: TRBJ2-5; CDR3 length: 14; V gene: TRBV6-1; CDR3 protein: CASSLWTDQETQYF; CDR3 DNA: TGTGCCAGCAGTCTCTGGACAGATCAAGAGACCCAGTACTTC
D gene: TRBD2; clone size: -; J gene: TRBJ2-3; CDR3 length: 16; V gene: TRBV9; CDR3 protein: CASSVSGGSNGDTQYF; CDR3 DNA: TGTGCCAGCAGCGTATCCGGCGGGAGCAATGGAGATACGCAGTATTTT
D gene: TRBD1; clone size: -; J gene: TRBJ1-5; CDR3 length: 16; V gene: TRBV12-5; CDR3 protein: CASGLTPTGGNQPQHF; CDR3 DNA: TGTGCTAGTGGTTTGACCCCTACAGGGGGCAATCAGCCCCAGCATTTT
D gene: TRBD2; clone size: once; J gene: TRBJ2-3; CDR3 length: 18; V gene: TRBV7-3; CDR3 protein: CASSRGGTGGLSTDTQYF; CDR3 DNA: TGTGCCAGCAGCCGGGGGGGCACTGGGGGATTGAGCACAGATACGCAGTATTTT
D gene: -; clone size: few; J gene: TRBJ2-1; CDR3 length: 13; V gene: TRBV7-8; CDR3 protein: CASSARSRGEQFF; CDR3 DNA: TGTGCCAGCAGCGCTAGGTCCCGGGGTGAGCAGTTCTTC
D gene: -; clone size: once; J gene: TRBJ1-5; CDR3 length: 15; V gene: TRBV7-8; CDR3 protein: CASSLGSFSNQPQHF; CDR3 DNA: TGTGCCAGCAGCTTAGGTTCCTTCAGCAATCAGCCCCAGCATTTT
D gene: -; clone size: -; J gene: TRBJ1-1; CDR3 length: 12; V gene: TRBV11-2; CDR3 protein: CASTQNGVEAFF; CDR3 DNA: TGTGCCAGCACCCAAAATGGGGTTGAAGCTTTCTTT
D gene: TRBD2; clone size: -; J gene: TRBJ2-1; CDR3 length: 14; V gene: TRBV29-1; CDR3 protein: CSVGASGAWGGQFF; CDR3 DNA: TGCAGCGTTGGGGCTAGCGGTGCCTGGGGCGGGCAGTTCTTC
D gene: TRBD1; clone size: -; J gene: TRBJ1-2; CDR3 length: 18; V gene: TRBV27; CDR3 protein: CASSPLSSGTGEQTGYTF; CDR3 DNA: TGTGCCAGCAGCCCTCTCTCCTCCGGGACAGGGGAGCAAACTGGCTACACCTTC
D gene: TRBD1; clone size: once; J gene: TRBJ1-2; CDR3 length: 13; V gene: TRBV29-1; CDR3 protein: CSVFTGDGYGYTF; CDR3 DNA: TGCAGCGTTTTCACAGGGGACGGCTATGGCTACACCTTC
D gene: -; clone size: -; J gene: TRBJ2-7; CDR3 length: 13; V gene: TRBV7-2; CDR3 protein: CASRFQGAYEQYF; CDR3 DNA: TGTGCCAGCAGGTTCCAGGGAGCCTACGAGCAGTACTTC
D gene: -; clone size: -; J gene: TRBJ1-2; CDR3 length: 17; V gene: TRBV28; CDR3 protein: CASSLGTLPNIRNGYTF; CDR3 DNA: TGTGCCAGCAGTTTGGGGACTCTGCCAAATATTAGGAATGGCTACACCTTC
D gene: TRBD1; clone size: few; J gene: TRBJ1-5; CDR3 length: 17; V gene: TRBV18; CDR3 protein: CASSPQITGGSNQPQHF; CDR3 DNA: TGTGCCAGCTCACCACAAATCACAGGGGGTAGCAATCAGCCCCAGCATTTT
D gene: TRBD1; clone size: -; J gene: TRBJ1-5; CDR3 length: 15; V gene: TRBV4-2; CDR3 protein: CASSQAQGLGQPQHF; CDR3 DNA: TGTGCCAGCAGCCAAGCACAGGGGTTGGGTCAGCCCCAGCATTTT
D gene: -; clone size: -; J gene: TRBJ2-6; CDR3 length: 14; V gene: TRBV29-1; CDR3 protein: CSVGDTSGANVLTF; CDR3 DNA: TGCAGCGTGGGGGACACCTCTGGGGCCAACGTCCTGACTTTC
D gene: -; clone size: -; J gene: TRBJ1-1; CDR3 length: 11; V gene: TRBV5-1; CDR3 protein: CASWGGTEAFF; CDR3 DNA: TGCGCCAGCTGGGGAGGCACTGAAGCTTTCTTT
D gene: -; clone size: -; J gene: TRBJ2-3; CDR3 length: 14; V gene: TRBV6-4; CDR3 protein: CASSKNLGSDTQYF; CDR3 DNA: TGTGCCAGCAGTAAGAACCTGGGGTCAGATACGCAGTATTTT
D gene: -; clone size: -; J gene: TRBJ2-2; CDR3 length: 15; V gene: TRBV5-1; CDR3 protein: CASSRNGQNTGELFF; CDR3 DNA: TGCGCCAGCAGCCGAAATGGACAGAACACCGGGGAGCTGTTTTTT